This T cell receptor beta chain came from a study of blood T cell repertoires in COVID-19. Overall study: The study drew acute and convalescent COVID-19 samples from the United States, Italy and Spain. T cells, B-cell-depleted T cells, or PBMCs supplied cDNA or gDNA.

The protocol was immunoSEQ multiplex PCR, while the TCRdb copy is restricted to in-frame clones and leaves out a portion. This sample carries about 45,000 clones, approximately 88% of them seen once, and the ten largest clones take 0.4%. V lost 6 bases to trimming and J lost 4 bases, with 6 bases between them. The CDR3 spans 11 residues. CDR1 SEHNR and CDR2 FQNEAQ come from the germline V gene (reference sequence). The rearrangement joins TRBV7-9 to TRBJ1-1, with D possibly TRBD1 on 5 matching bases. The sample comprised peripheral blood. The sequence was obtained from a human donor in a cohort sampled during active COVID-19. CDR3 protein: CASRGGTEAFF. The CDR3 DNA reads as TGTGCCAGCAGGGGGGGCACTGAAGCTTTCTTT.